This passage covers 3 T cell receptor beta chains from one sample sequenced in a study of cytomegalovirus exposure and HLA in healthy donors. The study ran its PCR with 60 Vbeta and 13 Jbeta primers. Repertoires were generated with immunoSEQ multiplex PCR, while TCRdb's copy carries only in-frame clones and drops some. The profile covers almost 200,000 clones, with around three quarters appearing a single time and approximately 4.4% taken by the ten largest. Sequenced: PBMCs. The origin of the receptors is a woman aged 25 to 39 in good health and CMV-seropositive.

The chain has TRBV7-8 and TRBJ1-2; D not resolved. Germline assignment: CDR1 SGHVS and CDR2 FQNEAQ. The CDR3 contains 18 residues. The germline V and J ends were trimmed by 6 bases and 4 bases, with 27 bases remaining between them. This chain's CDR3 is CASSYRRVGRKGSYGYTF. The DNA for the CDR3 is TGTGCCAGCAGTTATAGGAGAGTAGGCCGGAAAGGATCCTATGGCTACACCTTC.

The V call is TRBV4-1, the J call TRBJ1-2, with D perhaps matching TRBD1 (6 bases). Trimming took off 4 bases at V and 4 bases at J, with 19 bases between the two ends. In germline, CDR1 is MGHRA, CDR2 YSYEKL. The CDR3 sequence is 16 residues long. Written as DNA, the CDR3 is TGCGCCAGCAGCCCTTCCCCGGCAGGGGACGCCTATGGCTACACCTTC. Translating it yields CASSPSPAGDAYGYTF.

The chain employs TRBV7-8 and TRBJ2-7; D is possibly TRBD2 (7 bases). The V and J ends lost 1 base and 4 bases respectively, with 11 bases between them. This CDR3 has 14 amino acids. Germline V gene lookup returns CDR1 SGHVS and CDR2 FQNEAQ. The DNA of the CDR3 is TGTGCCAGCAGCTTAGAGGGGGGGAGGTACGAGCAGTACTTC. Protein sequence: CASSLEGGRYEQYF.